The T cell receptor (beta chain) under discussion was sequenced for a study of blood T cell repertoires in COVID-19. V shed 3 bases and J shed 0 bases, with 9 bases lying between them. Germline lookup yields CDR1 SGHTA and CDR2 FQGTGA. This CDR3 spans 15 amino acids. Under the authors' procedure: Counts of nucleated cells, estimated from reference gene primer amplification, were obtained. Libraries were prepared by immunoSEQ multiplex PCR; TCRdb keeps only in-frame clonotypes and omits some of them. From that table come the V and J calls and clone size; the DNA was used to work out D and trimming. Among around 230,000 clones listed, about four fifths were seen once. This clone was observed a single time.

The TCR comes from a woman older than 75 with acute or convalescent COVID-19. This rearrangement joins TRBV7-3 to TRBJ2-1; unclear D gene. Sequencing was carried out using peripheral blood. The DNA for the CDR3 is TGTGCCAGCAGCTTCACCGAGAGCTCCTACAATGAGCAGTTCTTC. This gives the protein CASSFTESSYNEQFF.